This T cell receptor beta chain is drawn from a study of OX40 agonist ivuxolimab in advanced cancers. This clone was observed a single time. The V end was cut by 7 bases, the J end by 2 bases, with 12 bases between. The germline V gene has CDR1 MNHNY and CDR2 SVGAGI (reference sequence). The CDR3 runs to 15 residues. Repertoires were generated with immunoSEQ multiplex PCR, while TCRdb's copy carries only in-frame clones and drops some. The data show about 48,000 clones, with roughly 81% seen just once and about 7.7% held by the top ten. This TCR came from an adult with an advanced solid tumor such as melanoma, head and neck, liver or kidney cancer. This chain connects TRBV6-6 to TRBJ1-6; D not resolved. The sequencing used CD4+ or CD8+ T cells sorted from blood, collected in a trial of the OX40 agonist ivuxolimab. CDR3: CASTNSGAYNSPLHF. The CDR3 DNA is TGTGCCAGCACCAACTCCGGGGCCTATAATTCACCCCTCCACTTT.